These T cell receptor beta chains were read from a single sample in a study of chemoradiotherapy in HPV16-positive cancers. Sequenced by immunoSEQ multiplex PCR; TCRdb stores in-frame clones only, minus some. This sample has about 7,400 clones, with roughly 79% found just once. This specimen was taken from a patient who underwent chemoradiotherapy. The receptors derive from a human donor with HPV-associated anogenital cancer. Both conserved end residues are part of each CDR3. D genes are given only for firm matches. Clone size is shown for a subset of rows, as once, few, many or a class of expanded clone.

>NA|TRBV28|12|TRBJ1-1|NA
TGTGCCAGCAGTTCGGGGGGGTCGTGGGCTTTCTTT
CASSSGGSWAFF
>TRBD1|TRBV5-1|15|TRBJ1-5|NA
TGCGCCAGCAGCCCCGGGCAGGGGGGGGGTCAGCCCCAGCATTTT
CASSPGQGGGQPQHF
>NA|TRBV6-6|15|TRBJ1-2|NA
TGTGCCAGCAGTTACACGGTGATGCAGAGCTATGGCTACACCTTC
CASSYTVMQSYGYTF
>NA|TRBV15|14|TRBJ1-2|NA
TGTGCCACCAGCAGAGGGGGGGCGCGGGGGAGCTACACCTTC
CATSRGGARGSYTF
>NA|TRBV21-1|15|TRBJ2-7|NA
TGTGCCAGCAGCAATCGTGACATAAGATCCTACGAGCAGTACTTC
CASSNRDIRSYEQYF
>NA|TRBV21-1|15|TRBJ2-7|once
TGTGCCAGCAGCAAAAAAAATGCCATGGTGGATGGGCAGTACTTC
CASSKKNAMVDGQYF
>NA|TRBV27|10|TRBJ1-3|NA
TGTGCCAGCAGTTCCGGGGGCCTATATTTT
CASSSGGLYF
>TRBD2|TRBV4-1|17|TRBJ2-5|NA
TGCGCCAGCAGCCAAGATGTGGCGGGAGGGTACCAAGAGACCCAGTACTTC
CASSQDVAGGYQETQYF
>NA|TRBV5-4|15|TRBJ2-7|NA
TGTGCCAGCAGCGCCGGGACTCTAAGCTCCTACGAGCAGTACTTC
CASSAGTLSSYEQYF
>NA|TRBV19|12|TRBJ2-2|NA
TGTGCCAGTAGCCCCCGGGCCGGGGAGCTGTTTTTT
CASSPRAGELFF
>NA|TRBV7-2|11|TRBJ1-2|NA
TGTGCCAGCAGTTTAGGCTCTGGGTACACCTTC
CASSLGSGYTF
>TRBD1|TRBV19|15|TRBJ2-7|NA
TGTGCCAGTAGTGCAGGACAGGGGGCCTCCTACGAGCAGTACTTC
CASSAGQGASYEQYF
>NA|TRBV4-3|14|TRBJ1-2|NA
TGCGCCAGCAGCCAAGATGAGGGGGTAAGGGGCTACACCTTC
CASSQDEGVRGYTF
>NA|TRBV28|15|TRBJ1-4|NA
TGTGCCAGCAGACCATCCGGGATCCGGACTGAAAAACTGTTTTTT
CASRPSGIRTEKLFF
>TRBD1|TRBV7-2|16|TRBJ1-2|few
TGTGCCAGCAGTTTAGGACGGACAGGGGGGGACTATGGCTACACCTTC
CASSLGRTGGDYGYTF
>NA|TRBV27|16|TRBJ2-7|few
TGTGCCAGCCTCAGCTTGGGCTCAGGGAACTCCTACGAGCAGTACTTC
CASLSLGSGNSYEQYF
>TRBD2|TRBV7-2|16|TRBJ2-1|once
TGTGCCAGCAGCCTCTCGACTAGCGGGTTGACCAATGAGCAGTTCTTC
CASSLSTSGLTNEQFF
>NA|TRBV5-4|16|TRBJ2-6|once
TGTGCCAGCAGCCGGCGTGGGTCCTCTGGGGCCAACGTCCTGACTTTC
CASSRRGSSGANVLTF
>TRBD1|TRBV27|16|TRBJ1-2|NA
TGTGCCAGCAGACACCCGGGACAGGGCTTTCAGGATGGCTACACCTTC
CASRHPGQGFQDGYTF
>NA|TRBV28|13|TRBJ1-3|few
TGTGCCAGCAGTTTACTGCAGGGAAACACCATATATTTT
CASSLLQGNTIYF
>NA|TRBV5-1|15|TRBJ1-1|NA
TGCGCCAGCAGCTTGGAGGGGTGGTTCGGCACTGAAGCTTTCTTT
CASSLEGWFGTEAFF
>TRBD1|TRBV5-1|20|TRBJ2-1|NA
TGCGCCAGCAGCTCATTTCGGCCAGCTCGATCAGGGGGCCCCCCGAATGAGCAGTTCTTC
CASSSFRPARSGGPPNEQFF
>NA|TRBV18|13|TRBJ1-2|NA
TGTGCCAGCTCACACGGAGGAAGCTCGGGCTACACCTTC
CASSHGGSSGYTF
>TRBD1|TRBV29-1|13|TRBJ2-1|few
TGCAGCGTGGGACAGGGGCTCTACAATGAGCAGTTCTTC
CSVGQGLYNEQFF
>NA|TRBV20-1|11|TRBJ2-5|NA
TGCAGTGCCGGACTGAGCGAGACCCAGTACTTC
CSAGLSETQYF
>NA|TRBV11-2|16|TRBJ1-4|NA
TGTGCCAGCAGCTCGGGCCGGGCGGCAACTAATGAAAAACTGTTTTTT
CASSSGRAATNEKLFF
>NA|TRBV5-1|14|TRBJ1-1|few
TGCGCCAGCAGCTTGACAGCTATGAACACTGAAGCTTTCTTT
CASSLTAMNTEAFF
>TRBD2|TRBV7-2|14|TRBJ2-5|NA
TGTGCCAGCAGCTTAGGACTAGCCTTGGAGACCCAGTACTTC
CASSLGLALETQYF
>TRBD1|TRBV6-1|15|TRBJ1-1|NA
TGTGCCAGCGGGACAGGGGGCACGGTGAACACTGAAGCTTTCTTT
CASGTGGTVNTEAFF